This is a list of T cell receptor beta chains from one sample in a study of Ad26.COV2.S vaccination and SARS-CoV-2 variants. Method: immunoSEQ multiplex PCR; TCRdb's copy keeps in-frame clones and lacks some. The sample holds about 320,000 clones, almost 90% seen once. The specimen comprised peripheral blood, sampled in a trial of Ad26.COV2.S vaccine versus placebo. The source is a person between 18 and 65 years old who received the Ad26.COV2.S COVID-19 vaccine or a placebo. Both conserved end residues are part of each CDR3. Fields, in order: clone size, D gene, V gene, CDR3 protein. A D gene is named only where the DNA matches it firmly. Clone size, where shown, is once, few, many, or a class for clones that have expanded.

abundance: -
d_gene: -
v_gene: TRBV7-2
CDR3aa: CASSLAPSTVNTEAFF

abundance: -
d_gene: -
v_gene: TRBV21-1
CDR3aa: CASSKGDDSGNTEAFF

abundance: -
d_gene: -
v_gene: TRBV7-2
CDR3aa: CASSLVWERTEAFF

abundance: -
d_gene: TRBD1
v_gene: TRBV6-2/TRBV6-3
CDR3aa: CASSQGDSNYGYTF

abundance: -
d_gene: -
v_gene: TRBV5-6
CDR3aa: CASSFRGGDQPQHF

abundance: -
d_gene: -
v_gene: TRBV6-5
CDR3aa: CASGGDTEAFF

abundance: -
d_gene: -
v_gene: TRBV6-5
CDR3aa: CASTPPGRNGYTF

abundance: -
d_gene: TRBD1
v_gene: TRBV7-2
CDR3aa: CASSLVGTGPFYEQYF

abundance: once
d_gene: -
v_gene: TRBV7-8
CDR3aa: CASSLRLNTGELFF

abundance: -
d_gene: -
v_gene: TRBV28
CDR3aa: CASSFAGAQSSYNEQFF

abundance: -
d_gene: -
v_gene: TRBV5-5
CDR3aa: CASSLVTISYEQYF

abundance: once
d_gene: -
v_gene: TRBV28
CDR3aa: CASNGIGELFF

abundance: -
d_gene: -
v_gene: TRBV4-3
CDR3aa: CASSQEAMKRGATDTQYF

abundance: -
d_gene: -
v_gene: TRBV28
CDR3aa: CASRRPGTFETEKLFF

abundance: once
d_gene: TRBD2
v_gene: TRBV4-1
CDR3aa: CATEGTGTSGGAVLGEQFF

abundance: -
d_gene: -
v_gene: TRBV12-3/TRBV12-4
CDR3aa: CASSFSSRQPQHF

abundance: -
d_gene: -
v_gene: TRBV9
CDR3aa: CASSVVAANTGELFF

abundance: -
d_gene: -
v_gene: TRBV4-2
CDR3aa: CASSRIAEGQETQYF

abundance: once
d_gene: TRBD2
v_gene: TRBV7-3
CDR3aa: CASSPDGTRGNEQFF

abundance: -
d_gene: -
v_gene: TRBV2
CDR3aa: CASSEGKTHNQPQHF

abundance: -
d_gene: -
v_gene: TRBV4-3
CDR3aa: CASSQDTGKTDEKLFF

abundance: -
d_gene: -
v_gene: TRBV11-3
CDR3aa: CASSSWLLAKNIQYF

abundance: -
d_gene: -
v_gene: TRBV9
CDR3aa: CASTESGHSNTEAFF

abundance: few
d_gene: -
v_gene: TRBV3-1/TRBV3-2
CDR3aa: CASSPPDGVVGVGYTF

abundance: -
d_gene: TRBD1
v_gene: TRBV7-9
CDR3aa: CASSLAKGAYNNEQFF

abundance: once
d_gene: -
v_gene: TRBV18
CDR3aa: CASSPGQETQYF

abundance: -
d_gene: -
v_gene: TRBV21-1
CDR3aa: CASSKVRDTEAFF

abundance: few
d_gene: TRBD2
v_gene: TRBV5-1
CDR3aa: CASRIGTTLTDTQYF

abundance: -
d_gene: -
v_gene: TRBV5-4
CDR3aa: CASTPQGYGELFF

abundance: -
d_gene: -
v_gene: TRBV5-1
CDR3aa: CASSLGGLSYEQYF

abundance: -
d_gene: -
v_gene: TRBV5-4
CDR3aa: CASSPDRTYGYTF

abundance: once
d_gene: -
v_gene: TRBV30
CDR3aa: CAWSNFVRKAFF

abundance: -
d_gene: -
v_gene: TRBV5-1
CDR3aa: CASRNTGNNSPLHF

abundance: once
d_gene: -
v_gene: TRBV7-2
CDR3aa: CASSRSTGLGYTF

abundance: -
d_gene: TRBD1
v_gene: TRBV5-1
CDR3aa: CASSYTTGTGGVNYGYTF

abundance: -
d_gene: -
v_gene: TRBV18
CDR3aa: CASSPDRSNEKLFF

abundance: -
d_gene: TRBD1
v_gene: TRBV5-8
CDR3aa: CASSSHWTGGNQPQHF

abundance: -
d_gene: -
v_gene: TRBV9
CDR3aa: CASSPRVGETQYF

abundance: -
d_gene: TRBD1
v_gene: TRBV15
CDR3aa: CATSAGQGYNEQFF

abundance: -
d_gene: TRBD2
v_gene: TRBV12-3/TRBV12-4
CDR3aa: CASSLGTSVEQFF

abundance: -
d_gene: -
v_gene: TRBV14
CDR3aa: CASSRFRAVNEQFF

abundance: -
d_gene: TRBD2
v_gene: TRBV7-6
CDR3aa: CASSLGLAGGMHEQFF

abundance: -
d_gene: TRBD1
v_gene: TRBV9
CDR3aa: CASSPNRGRGETQYF

abundance: -
d_gene: TRBD1
v_gene: TRBV19
CDR3aa: CASSPITGQGYTEAFF

abundance: -
d_gene: TRBD1
v_gene: TRBV19
CDR3aa: CASRDRFNEQFF

abundance: -
d_gene: TRBD1
v_gene: TRBV6-6
CDR3aa: CASSSDRENSPLHF